This paragraph covers one T cell receptor beta chain sequence. The antigen is unknown. The data are from a study of T cell repertoires in cytomegalovirus infection. Overall study context: Recently identified HLA-C-restricted CMV epitopes were used, and well-studied HLA-B-restricted CMV epitopes were used as well. Evidence of both CMV infection and a matching HLA type came from public TCR beta signatures.

The CDR3 extends over 12 amino acids. Germline V CDR1 and CDR2: MDHEN, SYDVKM. V lost 8 bases to trimming and J lost 5 bases; unmatched junction nucleotides: 4. TCRdb analysed the reads with MiXCR anew, one entry per CDR3 protein. Found here are some 800,000 distinct CDR3 sequences, roughly 28% of them singletons; the top ten hold around 13%. Study findings and constraints: Ex vivo, HLA-C-restricted CMV-specific TCR beta clonotypes prevailed over the rest of the response. Public TCR beta family frequency separated CMV-and-HLA carriers, including in an independent cohort.

The material sequenced was cultured CD8+ T cells from PBMCs, taken from culture after CMV antigen stimulation. This rearrangement joins TRBV28 to TRBJ1-1, with 8 positions matching TRBD1. The clonotype originates from a human donor in good health (CMV status not recorded). Some clones in this sample may be carry-over from other donors' samples. The CDR3 DNA reads as TGTGCCAGCTATCAGGGGGCTACTGAAGCTTTCTTT. Translating it yields CASYQGATEAFF.